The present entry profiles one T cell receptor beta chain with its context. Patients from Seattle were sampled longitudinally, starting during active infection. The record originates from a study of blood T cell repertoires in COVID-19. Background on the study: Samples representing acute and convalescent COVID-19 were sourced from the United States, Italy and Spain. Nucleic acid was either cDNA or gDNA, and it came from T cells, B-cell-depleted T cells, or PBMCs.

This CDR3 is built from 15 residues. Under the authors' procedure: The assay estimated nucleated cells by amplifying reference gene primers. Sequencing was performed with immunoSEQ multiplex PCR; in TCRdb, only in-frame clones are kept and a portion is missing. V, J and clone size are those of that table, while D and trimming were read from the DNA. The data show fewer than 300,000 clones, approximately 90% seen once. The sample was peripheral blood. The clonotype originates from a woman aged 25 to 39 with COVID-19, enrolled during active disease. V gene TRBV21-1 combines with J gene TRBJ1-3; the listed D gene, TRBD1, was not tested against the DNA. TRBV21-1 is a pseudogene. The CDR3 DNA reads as TGTGCCAGCAATCCAGGGAAAGCATCTGGAAACACCATATATTTT. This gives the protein CASNPGKASGNTIYF.